These T cell receptor beta chains were read from a single sample in a study of blood T cell repertoires in COVID-19. Method: immunoSEQ multiplex PCR; TCRdb's copy keeps in-frame clones and lacks some. The table has around 160,000 clones, roughly 86% seen once. Sequenced material: peripheral blood. The receptors here all came from a human donor in a cohort sampled during active COVID-19. CDR3s include the opening cysteine and the closing phenylalanine or tryptophan. The D gene is left open where the match is weak. A row's size may be missing; if present it is once, few, many or a size class.

TRBV2	once	TRBD2	TRBJ2-3	TGTGCCAGCAGTGAACTCGCGGGGGGGCCGAGAGGTGATACGCAGTATTTT	CASSELAGGPRGDTQYF
TRBV6-5	once	TRBD1	TRBJ1-2	TGTGCCAGCAGTTACCTCGTGACAGGGTGGTATGGCTACACCTTC	CASSYLVTGWYGYTF
TRBV27	NA	TRBD1	TRBJ1-6	TGTGCCAGCACCTTGGGACAGGGAGGTTCACCCCTCCACTTT	CASTLGQGGSPLHF
TRBV6-5	once	NA	TRBJ1-2	TGTGCCAGCAGTTACGGATTTGACACTAACTATGGCTACACCTTC	CASSYGFDTNYGYTF
TRBV5-4	few	TRBD1	TRBJ1-5	TGTGCCAGCAGCGTTACGGGACAGGGGGCAGATCAGCCCCAGCATTTT	CASSVTGQGADQPQHF
TRBV6-5	NA	TRBD2	TRBJ2-7	TGTGCCAGCAGTTACTCAGCGCGGGGGTTTGCGTACGAGCAGTACTTC	CASSYSARGFAYEQYF
TRBV27	NA	NA	TRBJ1-5	TGTGCCAGCAGAGTAGGGGTTTCGAGCAATCAGCCCCAGCATTTT	CASRVGVSSNQPQHF
TRBV29-1	NA	NA	TRBJ2-6	TGCAGCGTTACCCAGGGGAGTACTGGGGCCAACGTCCTGACTTTC	CSVTQGSTGANVLTF
TRBV11-2	once	NA	TRBJ1-6	TGTGCCAGCAGCCGACAGCCTAATAATTCACCCCTCCACTTT	CASSRQPNNSPLHF
TRBV18	few	NA	TRBJ2-1	TGTGCCAGCTCACCAGGGCTAGCGCTCCACAATGAGCAGTTCTTC	CASSPGLALHNEQFF
TRBV13	NA	NA	TRBJ2-1	TGTGCCAGCAGCTCCCAAGGCCGGGGAAACAATGAGCAGTTCTTC	CASSSQGRGNNEQFF
TRBV7-3	NA	TRBD1	TRBJ2-1	TGTGCCAGCAGCTCCGGACAGGGACCAGGGGGGCAGTTCTTC	CASSSGQGPGGQFF
TRBV19	NA	TRBD1	TRBJ1-1	TGTGCCAGTACCCTGACAGGGGCGGGCACTGAAGCTTTCTTT	CASTLTGAGTEAFF
TRBV6-2/TRBV6-3	NA	TRBD2	TRBJ2-2	TGTGCCAGCAGTTTAGCGGGAGTCCTGAACACCGGGGAGCTGTTTTTT	CASSLAGVLNTGELFF
TRBV7-8	NA	TRBD2	TRBJ2-3	TGTGCCAGCAGCACTAGCGGTACAAGAGGTACGCAGTATTTT	CASSTSGTRGTQYF